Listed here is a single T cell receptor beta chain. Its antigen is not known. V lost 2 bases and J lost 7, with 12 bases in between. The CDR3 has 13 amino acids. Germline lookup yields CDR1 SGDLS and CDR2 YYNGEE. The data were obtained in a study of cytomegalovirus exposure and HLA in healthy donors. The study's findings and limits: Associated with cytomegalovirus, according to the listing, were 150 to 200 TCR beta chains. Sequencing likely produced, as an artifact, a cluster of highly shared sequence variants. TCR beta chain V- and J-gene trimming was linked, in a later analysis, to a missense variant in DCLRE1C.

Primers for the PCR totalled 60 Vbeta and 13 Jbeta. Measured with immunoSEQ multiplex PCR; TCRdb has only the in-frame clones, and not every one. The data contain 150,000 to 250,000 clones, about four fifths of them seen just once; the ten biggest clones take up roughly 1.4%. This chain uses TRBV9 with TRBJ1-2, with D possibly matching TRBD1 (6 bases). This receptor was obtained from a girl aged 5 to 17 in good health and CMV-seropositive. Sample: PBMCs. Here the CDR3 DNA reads TGTGCCAGCAGCGTCGAGGGGGGGTTTGGCTACACCTTC. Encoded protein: CASSVEGGFGYTF.